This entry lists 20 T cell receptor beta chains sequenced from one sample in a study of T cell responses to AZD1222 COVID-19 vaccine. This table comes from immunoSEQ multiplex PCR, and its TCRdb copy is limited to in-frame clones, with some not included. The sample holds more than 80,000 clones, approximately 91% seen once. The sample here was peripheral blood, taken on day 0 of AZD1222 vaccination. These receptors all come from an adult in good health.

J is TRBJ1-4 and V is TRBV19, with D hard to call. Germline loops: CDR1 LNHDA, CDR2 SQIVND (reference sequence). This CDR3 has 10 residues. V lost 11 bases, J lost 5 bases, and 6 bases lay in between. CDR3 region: CALGNEKLFF. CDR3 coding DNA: TGTGCCCTAGGAAATGAAAAACTGTTTTTT.

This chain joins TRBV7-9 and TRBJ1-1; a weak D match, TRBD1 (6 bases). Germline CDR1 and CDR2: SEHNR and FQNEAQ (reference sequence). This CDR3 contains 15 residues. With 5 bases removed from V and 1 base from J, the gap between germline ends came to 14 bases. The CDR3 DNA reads TGTGCCAGCAGCCATACAGGGTGGGGGAACACTGAAGCTTTCTTT. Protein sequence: CASSHTGWGNTEAFF.

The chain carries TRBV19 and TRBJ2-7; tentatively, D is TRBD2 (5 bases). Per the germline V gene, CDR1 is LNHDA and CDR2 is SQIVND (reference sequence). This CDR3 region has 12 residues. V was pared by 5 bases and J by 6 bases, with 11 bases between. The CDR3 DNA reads TGTGCCAGTAGTGAAGGGAGTTCCGAGCAGTACTTC. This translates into CASSEGSSEQYF.

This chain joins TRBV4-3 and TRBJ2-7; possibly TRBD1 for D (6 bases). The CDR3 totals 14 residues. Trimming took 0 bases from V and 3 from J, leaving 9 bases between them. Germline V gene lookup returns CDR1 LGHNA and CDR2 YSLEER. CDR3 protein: CASSQEHRVYEQYF. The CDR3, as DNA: TGCGCCAGCAGCCAAGAGCACAGGGTCTACGAGCAGTACTTC.

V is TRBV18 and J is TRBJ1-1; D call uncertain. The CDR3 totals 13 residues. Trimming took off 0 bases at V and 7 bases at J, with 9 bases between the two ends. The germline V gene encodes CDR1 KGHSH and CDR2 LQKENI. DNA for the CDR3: TGTGCCAGCTCACCACCGGCAGGAGTTGAAGCTTTCTTT. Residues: CASSPPAGVEAFF.

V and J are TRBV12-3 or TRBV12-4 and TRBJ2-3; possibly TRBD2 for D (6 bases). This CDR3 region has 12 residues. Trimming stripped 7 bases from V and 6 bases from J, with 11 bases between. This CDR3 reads CASTLAVDTQYF. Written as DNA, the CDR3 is TGTGCCAGCACCTTAGCGGTGGATACGCAGTATTTT.

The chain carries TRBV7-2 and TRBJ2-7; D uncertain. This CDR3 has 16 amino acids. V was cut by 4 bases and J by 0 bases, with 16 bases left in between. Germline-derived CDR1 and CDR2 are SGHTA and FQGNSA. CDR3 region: CASSSRFGSVSYEQYF. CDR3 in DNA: TGTGCCAGCAGCTCCAGGTTTGGGTCCGTCTCCTACGAGCAGTACTTC.

DNA for the CDR3: TGTGCCAGCAGCTTGGACACCTATACCTATGGCTACACCTTC. It is translated as CASSLDTYTYGYTF. The rearrangement joins TRBV7-8 to TRBJ1-2, with a weak D call TRBD1 (5 bases). The length of the CDR3 is 14 residues. V gave up 3 bases and J gave up 4 bases, with 12 bases separating them. Germline V gives CDR1 SGHVS, CDR2 FQNEAQ.

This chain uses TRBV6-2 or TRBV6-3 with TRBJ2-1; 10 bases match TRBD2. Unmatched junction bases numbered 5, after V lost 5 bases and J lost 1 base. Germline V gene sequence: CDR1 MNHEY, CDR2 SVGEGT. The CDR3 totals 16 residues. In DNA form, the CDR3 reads TGTGCCAGCAGTAGAATAGCGGGGGGTTCCTACAATGAGCAGTTCTTC. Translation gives CASSRIAGGSYNEQFF.

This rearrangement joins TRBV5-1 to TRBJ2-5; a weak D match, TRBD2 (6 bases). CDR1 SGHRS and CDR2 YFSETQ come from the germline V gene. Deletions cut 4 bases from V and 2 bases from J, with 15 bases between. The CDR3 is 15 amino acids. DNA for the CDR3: TGCGCCAGCAGCCCGACGGCAAGCGGGCAAGAGACCCAGTACTTC. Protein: CASSPTASGQETQYF.

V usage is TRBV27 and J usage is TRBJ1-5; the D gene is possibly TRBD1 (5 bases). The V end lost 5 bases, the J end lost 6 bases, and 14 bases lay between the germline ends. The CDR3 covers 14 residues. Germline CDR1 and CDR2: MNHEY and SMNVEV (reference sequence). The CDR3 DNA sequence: TGTGCCAGCAGTAAACTCCGGGACGCTCAGCCCCAGCATTTT. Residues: CASSKLRDAQPQHF.

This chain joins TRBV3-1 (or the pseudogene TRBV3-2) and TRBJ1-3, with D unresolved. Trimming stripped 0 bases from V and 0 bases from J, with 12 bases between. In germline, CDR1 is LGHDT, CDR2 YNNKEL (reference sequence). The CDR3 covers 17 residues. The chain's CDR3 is CASSQECGESSGNTIYF. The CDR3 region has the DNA TGTGCCAGCAGCCAAGAATGTGGGGAAAGCTCTGGAAACACCATATATTTT.

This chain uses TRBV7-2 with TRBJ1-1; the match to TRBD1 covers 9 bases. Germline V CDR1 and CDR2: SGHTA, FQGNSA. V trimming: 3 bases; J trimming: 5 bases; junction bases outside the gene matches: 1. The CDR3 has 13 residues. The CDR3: CASSLTGGTEAFF. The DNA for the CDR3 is TGTGCCAGCAGCTTGACAGGGGGTACTGAAGCTTTCTTT.

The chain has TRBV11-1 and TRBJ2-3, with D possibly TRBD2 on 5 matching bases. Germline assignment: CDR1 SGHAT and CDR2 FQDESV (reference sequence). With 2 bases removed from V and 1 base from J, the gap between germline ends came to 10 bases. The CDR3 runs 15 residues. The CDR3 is CASSLWESGTDTQYF. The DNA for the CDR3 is TGTGCCAGCAGCTTATGGGAGTCCGGCACAGATACGCAGTATTTT.

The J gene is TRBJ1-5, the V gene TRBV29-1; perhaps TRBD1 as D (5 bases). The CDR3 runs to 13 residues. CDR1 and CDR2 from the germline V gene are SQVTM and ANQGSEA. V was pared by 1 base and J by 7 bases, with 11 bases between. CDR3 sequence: CSVEVGEGQPQHF. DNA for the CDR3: TGCAGCGTTGAAGTAGGGGAGGGACAGCCCCAGCATTTT. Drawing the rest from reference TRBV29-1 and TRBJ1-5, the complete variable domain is SAVISQKPSRDICQRGTSLTIQCQVDSQVTMMFWYRQQPGQSLTLIATANQGSEATYESGFVIDKFPISRPNLTFSTLTVSNMSPEDSSIYLCSVEVGEGQPQHFGDGTRLSIL.

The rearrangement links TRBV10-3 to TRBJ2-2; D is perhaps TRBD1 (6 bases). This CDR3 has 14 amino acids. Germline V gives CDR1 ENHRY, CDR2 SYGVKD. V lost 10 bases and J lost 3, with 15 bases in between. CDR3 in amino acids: CATGRTEDTGELFF. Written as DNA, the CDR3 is TGTGCCACAGGCAGGACAGAAGACACCGGGGAGCTGTTTTTT.

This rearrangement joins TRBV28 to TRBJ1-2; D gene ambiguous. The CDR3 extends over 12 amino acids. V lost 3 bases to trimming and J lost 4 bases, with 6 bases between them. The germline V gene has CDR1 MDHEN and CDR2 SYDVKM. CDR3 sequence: CASSLALYGYTF. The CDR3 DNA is TGTGCCAGCAGTTTGGCTCTCTATGGCTACACCTTC.

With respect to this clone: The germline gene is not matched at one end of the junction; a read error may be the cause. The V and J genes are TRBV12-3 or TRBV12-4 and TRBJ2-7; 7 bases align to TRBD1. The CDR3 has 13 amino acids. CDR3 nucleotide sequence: TGTGCCAGCAGCTTAGCAGACAGGGCCGAGCAGTACTTC. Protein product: CASSLADRAEQYF.

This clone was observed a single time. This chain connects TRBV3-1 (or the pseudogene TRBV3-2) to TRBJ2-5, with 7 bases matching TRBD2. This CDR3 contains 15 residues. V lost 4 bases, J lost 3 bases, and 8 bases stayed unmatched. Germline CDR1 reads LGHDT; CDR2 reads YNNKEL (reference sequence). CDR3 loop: CASSLNFGTKETQYF. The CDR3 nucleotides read TGTGCCAGCAGCCTAAATTTCGGGACTAAAGAGACCCAGTACTTC.

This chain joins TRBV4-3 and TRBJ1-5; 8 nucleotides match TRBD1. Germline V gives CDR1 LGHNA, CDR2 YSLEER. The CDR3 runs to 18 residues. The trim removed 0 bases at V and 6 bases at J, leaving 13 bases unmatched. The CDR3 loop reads CASSQEVWGVGQGQPQHF. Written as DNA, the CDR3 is TGCGCCAGCAGCCAAGAAGTTTGGGGAGTAGGACAGGGTCAGCCCCAGCATTTT.